Listed below are T cell receptor beta chains from one sample, sequenced in a study of shared clonotypes between healthy human individuals. Assay used: immunoSEQ multiplex PCR; TCRdb lists only in-frame clones, some missing. The sample includes about 380,000 clones, roughly 96% seen only once; the top ten take less than 0.35%. The sequenced material came from memory CD8+ T cells sorted from blood. The origin of the receptors is a man aged 25-40 years in good health. The CDR3 runs from the conserved cysteine through the conserved F or W. The D gene is left open where the match is weak. Clone size is stated in some rows and not others, as once, few, many or a class when expanded.

d_call: NA; v_call: TRBV7-6; clone_size: NA; j_call: TRBJ1-4; cdr3_nt: TGTGCCAGCAGCTTATGGCCGTCGGGTAATGAAAAACTGTTTTTT; cdr3_aa: CASSLWPSGNEKLFF
d_call: TRBD1; v_call: TRBV28; clone_size: NA; j_call: TRBJ1-2; cdr3_nt: TGTGCCATCCTAGACAGGGCAATCTATGGCTACACCTTC; cdr3_aa: CAILDRAIYGYTF
d_call: NA; v_call: TRBV23-1; clone_size: NA; j_call: TRBJ1-4; cdr3_nt: TGCGCCAGCAGCCCCACCCCTGAGGAAAGGGGTGAAAAACTGTTTTTT; cdr3_aa: CASSPTPEERGEKLFF
d_call: NA; v_call: TRBV11-3; clone_size: NA; j_call: TRBJ2-1; cdr3_nt: TGTGCCAGCAGCTTAGCCCGAGATGGGGACCCGCAGTTCTTC; cdr3_aa: CASSLARDGDPQFF
d_call: NA; v_call: TRBV13; clone_size: NA; j_call: TRBJ2-2; cdr3_nt: TGTGCCAGCAGACAGAACACCGGGGAGCTGTTTTTT; cdr3_aa: CASRQNTGELFF
d_call: NA; v_call: TRBV28; clone_size: NA; j_call: TRBJ2-1; cdr3_nt: TGTGCCAGCAGCACAATTAACGGACTTCGCGCATACAATGAGCAGTTCTTC; cdr3_aa: CASSTINGLRAYNEQFF
d_call: NA; v_call: TRBV5-4; clone_size: NA; j_call: TRBJ1-2; cdr3_nt: TGTGCCAGCAGGGACTTGTACCGCCACTATGGCTACACCTTC; cdr3_aa: CASRDLYRHYGYTF
d_call: NA; v_call: TRBV7-8; clone_size: NA; j_call: TRBJ2-7; cdr3_nt: TGTGCCAGCAGCTTATATCACGGTGAGCAGTACTTC; cdr3_aa: CASSLYHGEQYF
d_call: NA; v_call: TRBV5-1; clone_size: NA; j_call: TRBJ2-7; cdr3_nt: TGCGCCAGCAGCTTGGAGGGTTCCTACGAGCAGTACTTC; cdr3_aa: CASSLEGSYEQYF
d_call: TRBD1; v_call: TRBV6-5; clone_size: NA; j_call: TRBJ1-2; cdr3_nt: TGTGCCAGCAGTTACGGCAGGGGGCGAGTTAACTATGGCTACACCTTC; cdr3_aa: CASSYGRGRVNYGYTF
d_call: NA; v_call: TRBV2; clone_size: NA; j_call: TRBJ1-1; cdr3_nt: TGTGCCAGCAGTGAATATCCGGGACTGAACACTGAAGCTTTCTTT; cdr3_aa: CASSEYPGLNTEAFF
d_call: NA; v_call: TRBV27; clone_size: NA; j_call: TRBJ2-7; cdr3_nt: TGTGCCAGCAGTTTATCCACAGGTTCCTACGAGCAGTACTTC; cdr3_aa: CASSLSTGSYEQYF
d_call: TRBD1; v_call: TRBV28; clone_size: NA; j_call: TRBJ1-2; cdr3_nt: TGTGCCAGCAGTTTTTCGGACAGGTATAATGGCTACACCTTC; cdr3_aa: CASSFSDRYNGYTF
d_call: NA; v_call: TRBV21-1; clone_size: NA; j_call: TRBJ2-6; cdr3_nt: TGTGCCAGCAGCAAAGAGGGGGCGGAACTCTGGGCCAACGTCCTGACTTTC; cdr3_aa: CASSKEGAELWANVLTF
d_call: TRBD1; v_call: TRBV2; clone_size: NA; j_call: TRBJ1-2; cdr3_nt: TGTGCCAGCGGGTGGGACAGGGCCGCCTATGGCTACACCTTC; cdr3_aa: CASGWDRAAYGYTF
d_call: NA; v_call: TRBV6-5; clone_size: NA; j_call: TRBJ2-7; cdr3_nt: TGTGCCAGCAGCTCGGACACCTACGAGCAGTACTTC; cdr3_aa: CASSSDTYEQYF
d_call: NA; v_call: TRBV7-8; clone_size: NA; j_call: TRBJ2-2; cdr3_nt: TGTGCCAGCGGGGTAGCCGGGGAGCTGTTTTTT; cdr3_aa: CASGVAGELFF
d_call: NA; v_call: TRBV19; clone_size: once; j_call: TRBJ2-7; cdr3_nt: TGTGCCAGTAGTATTCTAGCAAAGTCGTTCTACGAGCAGTACTTC; cdr3_aa: CASSILAKSFYEQYF
d_call: NA; v_call: TRBV7-9; clone_size: NA; j_call: TRBJ2-3; cdr3_nt: TGTGCCAGCAGCCCCCCCGATACGCAGTATTTT; cdr3_aa: CASSPPDTQYF
d_call: NA; v_call: TRBV6-1; clone_size: NA; j_call: TRBJ2-7; cdr3_nt: TGTGCCAGCAGGGGCAGGGGAGGGTACGAGCAGTACTTC; cdr3_aa: CASRGRGGYEQYF
d_call: TRBD2; v_call: TRBV5-1; clone_size: NA; j_call: TRBJ2-3; cdr3_nt: TGCGCCAGCAGCCTGCAACCCAAACTAGCGGGAGGGGCGATCGGTTCCCTCGATACGCAGTATTTT; cdr3_aa: CASSLQPKLAGGAIGSLDTQYF
d_call: TRBD1; v_call: TRBV6-1; clone_size: NA; j_call: TRBJ1-1; cdr3_nt: TGTGCCAGCAGGAGGGACAGGGATTCGGTGGGGGCTTTCTTT; cdr3_aa: CASRRDRDSVGAFF
d_call: TRBD2; v_call: TRBV27; clone_size: NA; j_call: TRBJ2-1; cdr3_nt: TGTGCCAGCAGTTTATGGAGCGGGAGGGCCGCTGATGAGCAGTTCTTC; cdr3_aa: CASSLWSGRAADEQFF
d_call: NA; v_call: TRBV6-5; clone_size: NA; j_call: TRBJ2-7; cdr3_nt: TGTGCCAGCAGTAGACTAGGGGGTGAGCAGTACTTC; cdr3_aa: CASSRLGGEQYF
d_call: NA; v_call: TRBV7-9; clone_size: NA; j_call: TRBJ2-3; cdr3_nt: TGTGCCAGCAGCTTGGCTCGCCTCTCCACAGATACGCAGTATTTT; cdr3_aa: CASSLARLSTDTQYF
d_call: NA; v_call: TRBV19; clone_size: NA; j_call: TRBJ2-5; cdr3_nt: TGTGCCAGTAGTCATAACACAATACTCCAAGAGACCCAGTACTTC; cdr3_aa: CASSHNTILQETQYF
d_call: TRBD2; v_call: TRBV2; clone_size: NA; j_call: TRBJ2-7; cdr3_nt: TGTGCCAGCAGTGTAGTCGAACTAGCGGGAGCGACCGAGCAGTACTTC; cdr3_aa: CASSVVELAGATEQYF
d_call: NA; v_call: TRBV14; clone_size: NA; j_call: TRBJ2-3; cdr3_nt: TGTGCCAGCAGCCTTCTGACCTGGTCAGATACGCAGTATTTT; cdr3_aa: CASSLLTWSDTQYF
d_call: NA; v_call: TRBV6-5; clone_size: NA; j_call: TRBJ2-4; cdr3_nt: TGTGCCAGCAGTTACTCGAAATCCCGAGCCAAAAACATTCAGTACTTC; cdr3_aa: CASSYSKSRAKNIQYF
d_call: TRBD2; v_call: TRBV7-8; clone_size: NA; j_call: TRBJ2-7; cdr3_nt: TGTGCCAGCAGCTCGACCCGACTGCCGATCGGGAGGGCCTTCGCCGAGCAGTACTTC; cdr3_aa: CASSSTRLPIGRAFAEQYF
d_call: TRBD1; v_call: TRBV11-1; clone_size: NA; j_call: TRBJ2-7; cdr3_nt: TGTGCCAGCAGCTTCATCCTACCACAGCCGGGACAGCACCACGAGCAGTACTTC; cdr3_aa: CASSFILPQPGQHHEQYF
d_call: TRBD1; v_call: TRBV10-3; clone_size: NA; j_call: TRBJ1-5; cdr3_nt: TGTGCCGTCTCACCGGGACAGGGGGGCAATCAGCCCCAGCATTTT; cdr3_aa: CAVSPGQGGNQPQHF
d_call: TRBD2; v_call: TRBV6-4; clone_size: NA; j_call: TRBJ2-7; cdr3_nt: TGTGCCAGCAGTGACTCAGTCACTAGCGGGCTCAGCTCCTACGAGCAGTACTTC; cdr3_aa: CASSDSVTSGLSSYEQYF
d_call: TRBD1; v_call: TRBV19; clone_size: NA; j_call: TRBJ2-3; cdr3_nt: TGTGCCAGTAGAAGGACAGGGAGCACAGATACGCAGTATTTT; cdr3_aa: CASRRTGSTDTQYF
d_call: TRBD2; v_call: TRBV5-6; clone_size: NA; j_call: TRBJ2-7; cdr3_nt: TGTGCCAGCAGCCCAACTAGCGTGAGAAGCGAGCAGTACTTC; cdr3_aa: CASSPTSVRSEQYF
d_call: TRBD1; v_call: TRBV29-1; clone_size: NA; j_call: TRBJ2-2; cdr3_nt: TGCAGCGTTGAGGGACAGGGGCGGGCCGGGGAGCTGTTTTTT; cdr3_aa: CSVEGQGRAGELFF